In this sample, the clone carrying this T cell receptor beta chain turned up a few times. These data belong to a study of T cells in Graves' hyperthyroidism and ophthalmopathy. V was cut by 5 bases and J by 7 bases, with 17 bases left in between. CDR3 length: 14 amino acids. The germline CDR1 and CDR2 sequences are MNHNS and SASEGT. Amplification yielded TCR beta CDR3 regions, with RNA transcripts as the source. A first-round RT-PCR of the TCR CDR3 used the HTBI primer set. TCRdb analysed the multiplex PCR reads with MiXCR anew, one entry per CDR3 protein. The data contain around 570,000 distinct CDR3 sequences, 15% to 20% of them seen just once; the ten biggest clones take up 47%.

The sample comprised blood. The genes are TRBV6-1 and TRBJ1-2; D is unresolved. The receptor's source is a man aged 35-49 years with Graves' ophthalmopathy. The CDR3 loop is CASSSTSPGAGYTF. The DNA of the CDR3 is TGTGCCAGCAGTTCGACATCCCCAGGAGCTGGCTACACCTTC.